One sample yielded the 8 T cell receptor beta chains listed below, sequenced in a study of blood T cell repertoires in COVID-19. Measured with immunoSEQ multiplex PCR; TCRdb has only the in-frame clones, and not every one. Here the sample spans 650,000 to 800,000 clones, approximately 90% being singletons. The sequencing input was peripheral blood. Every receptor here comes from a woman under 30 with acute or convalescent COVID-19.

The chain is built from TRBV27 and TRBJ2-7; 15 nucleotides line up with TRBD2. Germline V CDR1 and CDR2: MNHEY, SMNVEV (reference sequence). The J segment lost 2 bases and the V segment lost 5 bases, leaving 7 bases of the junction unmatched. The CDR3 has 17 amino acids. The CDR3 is CASSGTSGGPPTYEQYF. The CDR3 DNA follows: TGTGCCAGCAGTGGGACTAGCGGGGGGCCACCGACCTACGAGCAGTACTTC.

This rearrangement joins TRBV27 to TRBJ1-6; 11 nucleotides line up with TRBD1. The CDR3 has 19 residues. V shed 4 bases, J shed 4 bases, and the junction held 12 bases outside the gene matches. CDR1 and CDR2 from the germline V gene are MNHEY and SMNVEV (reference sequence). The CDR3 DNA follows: TGTGCCAGCAGTTCGCCCGGGGGGGACAGGGGGATTTATAATTCACCCCTCCACTTT. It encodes CASSSPGGDRGIYNSPLHF.

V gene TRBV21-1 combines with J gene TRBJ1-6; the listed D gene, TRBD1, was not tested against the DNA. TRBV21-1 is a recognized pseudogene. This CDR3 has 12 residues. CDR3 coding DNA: TGTGCCAGCAGCGGACAGGGCCCGGCCCTCCACTTT. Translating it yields CASSGQGPALHF.

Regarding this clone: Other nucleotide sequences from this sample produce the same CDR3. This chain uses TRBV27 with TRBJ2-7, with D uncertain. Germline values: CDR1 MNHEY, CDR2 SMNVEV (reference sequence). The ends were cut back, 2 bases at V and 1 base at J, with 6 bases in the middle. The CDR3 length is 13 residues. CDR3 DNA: TGTGCCAGCAGTTTACGCGGTTCCTACGAGCAGTACTTC. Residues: CASSLRGSYEQYF.

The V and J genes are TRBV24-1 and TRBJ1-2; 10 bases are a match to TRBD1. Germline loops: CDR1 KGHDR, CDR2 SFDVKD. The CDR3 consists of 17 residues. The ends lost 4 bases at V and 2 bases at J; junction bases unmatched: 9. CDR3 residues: CATSDPHGTGVNYGYTF. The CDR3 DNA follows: TGTGCCACCAGTGACCCACATGGGACAGGGGTGAACTATGGCTACACCTTC.

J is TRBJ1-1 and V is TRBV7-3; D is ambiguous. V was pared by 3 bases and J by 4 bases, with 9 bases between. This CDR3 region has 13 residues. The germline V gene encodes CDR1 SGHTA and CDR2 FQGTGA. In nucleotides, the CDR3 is TGTGCCAGCAGCTTCGCGGTGGGCACTGAAGCTTTCTTT. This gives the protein CASSFAVGTEAFF.

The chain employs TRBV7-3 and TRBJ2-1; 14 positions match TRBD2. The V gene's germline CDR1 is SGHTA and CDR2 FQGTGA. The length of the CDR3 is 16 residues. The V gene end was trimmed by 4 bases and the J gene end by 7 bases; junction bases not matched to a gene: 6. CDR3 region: CASSYLTSGGVNEQFF. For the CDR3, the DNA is TGTGCCAGCAGCTACCTGACTAGCGGGGGGGTGAATGAGCAGTTCTTC.

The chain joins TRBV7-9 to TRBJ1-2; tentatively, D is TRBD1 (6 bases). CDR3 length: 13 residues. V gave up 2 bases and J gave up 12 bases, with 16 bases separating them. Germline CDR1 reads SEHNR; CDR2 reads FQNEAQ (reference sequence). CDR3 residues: CASSLMVTGLDTF. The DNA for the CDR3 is TGTGCCAGCAGCTTAATGGTTACAGGGCTCGACACCTTC.